This is a list of T cell receptor beta chains from one sample in a study of PD-L1 blockade in urothelial cancer. Sequencing was performed with immunoSEQ multiplex PCR; in TCRdb, only in-frame clones are kept and a portion is missing. Among 49,000 or so clones listed, about 86% were seen once. This specimen consisted of PBMCs, obtained around atezolizumab (anti-PD-L1) treatment. The receptors shown here come from a man aged 55 to 70 with urothelial cancer. Each CDR3 is given with its conserved first and last residue. A D gene is named only where the DNA matches it firmly. A row's size may be missing; if present it is once, few, many or a size class.

>TRBD1|TRBV9|NA|TRBJ1-2
CASSPRQGAISGYTF
TGTGCCAGCAGCCCAAGACAGGGGGCTATTAGTGGCTACACCTTC
>TRBD1|TRBV4-1|few|TRBJ1-2
CASSQERDGTGVWSYTF
TGCGCCAGCAGCCAAGAGCGGGATGGGACAGGGGTCTGGAGCTACACCTTC
>NA|TRBV4-3|once|TRBJ2-7
CASSQVRQSYEQYF
TGCGCCAGCAGCCAAGTCCGCCAGTCCTACGAGCAGTACTTC
>TRBD1|TRBV30|NA|TRBJ2-4
CAWTGTGTGNIQYF
TGTGCCTGGACGGGGACCGGGACAGGGAACATTCAGTACTTC
>NA|TRBV7-9|NA|TRBJ2-4
CASSHDMEWAKNIQYF
TGTGCCAGCAGCCACGACATGGAATGGGCCAAAAACATTCAGTACTTC
>TRBD1|TRBV13|NA|TRBJ1-2
CASTRTGSRGYTF
TGTGCCAGCACCAGGACAGGGTCGAGAGGCTACACCTTC
>NA|TRBV11-3|NA|TRBJ2-5
CASSLDAETQYF
TGTGCCAGCAGCTTAGATGCGGAGACCCAGTACTTC
>NA|TRBV20-1|once|TRBJ1-3
CSVKSGNTIYF
TGCAGTGTCAAATCCGGAAACACCATATATTTT
>TRBD1|TRBV11-3|NA|TRBJ1-2
CASSLVGQGDYGYTF
TGTGCCAGCAGCTTAGTTGGGCAGGGGGACTATGGCTACACCTTC
>TRBD1|TRBV9|NA|TRBJ1-3
CASSVATGQGTGNTIYF
TGTGCCAGCAGCGTAGCAACCGGACAGGGGACGGGAAACACCATATATTTT
>NA|TRBV9|NA|TRBJ2-2
CASSRAGGELFF
TGTGCCAGTTCGAGGGCGGGCGGGGAGCTGTTTTTT
>NA|TRBV10-3|once|TRBJ2-7
CAISESGGDSYEQYF
TGTGCCATCAGTGAGTCAGGGGGGGATTCCTACGAGCAGTACTTC
>NA|TRBV6-5|NA|TRBJ2-3
CATSTGPITQYF
TGTGCCACTTCTACAGGGCCCATCACGCAGTATTTT
>NA|TRBV6-5|NA|TRBJ2-7
CASSYQGRAHEQYF
TGTGCCAGCAGTTACCAGGGCAGGGCCCACGAGCAGTACTTC
>NA|TRBV27|NA|TRBJ1-5
CASSPTYSGNNQPQHF
TGTGCCAGCAGTCCAACGTACTCAGGGAACAATCAGCCCCAGCATTTT
>NA|TRBV12-5|NA|TRBJ2-7
CASGLYRESYEQYF
TGTGCTAGTGGCTTATACAGGGAATCCTACGAGCAGTACTTC
>NA|TRBV10-2|NA|TRBJ1-1
CASRGGEWTSYGAEAFF
TGCGCCAGCAGGGGGGGGGAATGGACGTCCTATGGGGCTGAAGCTTTCTTT
>NA|TRBV18|NA|TRBJ1-3
CASSPGGRITGNTIYF
TGTGCCAGCTCACCAGGGGGCAGAATTACTGGAAACACCATATATTTT
>TRBD1|TRBV12-5|NA|TRBJ1-1
CASAQTGRTEAFF
TGTGCTAGTGCCCAGACAGGGAGAACTGAAGCTTTCTTT
>NA|TRBV5-1|NA|TRBJ2-2
CASSLEGRGTGELFF
TGCGCCAGCAGCTTGGAGGGAAGGGGCACCGGGGAGCTGTTTTTT
>TRBD2|TRBV18|few|TRBJ2-3
CASSLTGGTSGTDTQYF
TGTGCCAGCTCACTCACTGGGGGGACTAGCGGCACAGATACGCAGTATTTT
>NA|TRBV29-1|NA|TRBJ1-1
CSVVGDMNTEAFF
TGCAGCGTTGTAGGGGATATGAACACTGAAGCTTTCTTT
>NA|TRBV30|NA|TRBJ1-2
CAWSVGQYPNYGYTF
TGTGCCTGGAGTGTTGGGCAGTACCCTAACTATGGCTACACCTTC
>TRBD2|TRBV5-1|NA|TRBJ2-1
CASSFTGGGPRNEQFF
TGCGCCAGCAGCTTCACCGGGGGGGGGCCACGCAATGAGCAGTTCTTC
>NA|TRBV5-1|NA|TRBJ1-2
CASSLAGGVSGGYTF
TGCGCCAGCAGCTTGGCGGGGGGAGTTTCGGGTGGCTACACCTTC
>TRBD2|TRBV30|NA|TRBJ2-5
CAWSPGGGRAETQYF
TGTGCCTGGAGTCCGGGGGGGGGCAGGGCAGAGACCCAGTACTTC
>NA|TRBV27|NA|TRBJ2-7
CASSTGISSYEQYF
TGTGCCAGCAGTACAGGGATTAGCTCCTACGAGCAGTACTTC
>TRBD2|TRBV30|NA|TRBJ2-1
CAWTRGRAGDEQFF
TGTGCCTGGACTCGGGGGAGGGCCGGGGATGAGCAGTTCTTC
>NA|TRBV5-5|NA|TRBJ1-2
CASSLVSNRYTF
TGTGCCAGCAGCTTGGTGTCTAATCGCTACACCTTC
>NA|TRBV6-1|NA|TRBJ1-2
CASSEARLVALYGYTF
TGTGCCAGCAGTGAAGCGAGGTTGGTAGCTCTGTATGGCTACACCTTC
>TRBD1|TRBV7-8|once|TRBJ1-2
CASSGRQGPNYGYTF
TGTGCCAGCAGCGGAAGACAGGGCCCTAACTATGGCTACACCTTC
>NA|TRBV5-1|NA|TRBJ2-1
CASSLDRESHNEQFF
TGCGCCAGCAGCTTGGATCGGGAGTCCCACAATGAGCAGTTCTTC
>NA|TRBV7-9|NA|TRBJ1-2
CATNSLYGYTF
TGTGCCACCAACTCCCTCTATGGCTACACCTTC
>NA|TRBV5-1|NA|TRBJ2-2
CASSGSKTNTGELFF
TGCGCCAGCAGCGGGAGTAAAACGAACACCGGGGAGCTGTTTTTT
>TRBD1|TRBV7-9|NA|TRBJ1-1
CASSWGQGETEAFF
TGTGCCAGCAGCTGGGGACAGGGGGAGACTGAAGCTTTCTTT
>NA|TRBV6-1|NA|TRBJ1-5
CASRDSSNQPQHF
TGTGCCAGCAGGGACAGTTCCAATCAGCCCCAGCATTTT
>NA|TRBV7-9|few|TRBJ2-7
CASSPDRREQYF
TGTGCCAGCAGCCCGGACAGAAGAGAGCAGTACTTC
>TRBD1|TRBV29-1|NA|TRBJ2-1
CSVERDRGNEQFF
TGCAGCGTTGAGAGGGACAGGGGGAATGAGCAGTTCTTC
>NA|TRBV18|NA|TRBJ2-3
CASSPKGMTGISSTDTQYF
TGTGCCAGCTCACCGAAGGGGATGACAGGAATATCGAGCACAGATACGCAGTATTTT
>TRBD1|TRBV6-6|NA|TRBJ1-4
CASSYRRGEKLFF
TGTGCCAGCAGTTACCGCAGGGGGGAAAAACTGTTTTTT
>NA|TRBV29-1|NA|TRBJ2-2
CSVDMGAGNTGELFF
TGCAGCGTTGATATGGGAGCAGGGAACACCGGGGAGCTGTTTTTT
>NA|TRBV5-1|NA|TRBJ1-2
CASSLGAGVDGYTF
TGCGCCAGCAGCTTGGGGGCAGGGGTCGATGGCTACACCTTC
>TRBD1|TRBV27|once|TRBJ1-2
CASSGTGYYGYTF
TGTGCCAGCAGTGGGACAGGGTACTATGGCTACACCTTC
>TRBD1|TRBV29-1|NA|TRBJ2-3
CSGRTGSRDTDTQYF
TGCAGCGGCCGGACAGGGTCGAGGGACACAGATACGCAGTATTTT
>TRBD1|TRBV5-5|NA|TRBJ2-1
CASSLTGGFEQFF
TGTGCCAGCAGCTTAACAGGGGGCTTTGAGCAGTTCTTC
>NA|TRBV29-1|NA|TRBJ1-1
CSVDLMNTEAFF
TGCAGCGTTGACCTTATGAACACTGAAGCTTTCTTT
>NA|TRBV5-6|NA|TRBJ2-1
CASSLTGLDYNEQFF
TGTGCCAGCAGCTTGACCGGGTTGGATTACAATGAGCAGTTCTTC
>TRBD1|TRBV5-1|NA|TRBJ1-1
CASSLGVGTGRGTEAFF
TGCGCCAGCAGCTTGGGGGTTGGGACAGGGAGGGGCACTGAAGCTTTCTTT
>NA|TRBV7-2|once|TRBJ1-2
CASSSWEDGGYTF
TGTGCCAGCAGCTCCTGGGAGGATGGGGGCTACACCTTC
>TRBD2|TRBV7-9|once|TRBJ2-1
CASSRTQVAGGYNEQFF
TGTGCCAGCAGCCGGACGCAAGTAGCGGGGGGATACAATGAGCAGTTCTTC
>TRBD2|TRBV7-2|NA|TRBJ2-3
CASSLAAGGRADTQYF
TGTGCCAGCAGCTTAGCGGCGGGGGGGAGAGCAGATACGCAGTATTTT
>NA|TRBV10-2|NA|TRBJ2-5
CASSGPGLGVGQYF
TGCGCCAGCAGTGGGCCGGGACTTGGGGTGGGCCAGTACTTC
>TRBD2|TRBV7-2|NA|TRBJ2-7
CASSPTGGRPTYEQYF
TGTGCCAGCAGCCCGACCGGGGGGAGACCGACCTACGAGCAGTACTTC